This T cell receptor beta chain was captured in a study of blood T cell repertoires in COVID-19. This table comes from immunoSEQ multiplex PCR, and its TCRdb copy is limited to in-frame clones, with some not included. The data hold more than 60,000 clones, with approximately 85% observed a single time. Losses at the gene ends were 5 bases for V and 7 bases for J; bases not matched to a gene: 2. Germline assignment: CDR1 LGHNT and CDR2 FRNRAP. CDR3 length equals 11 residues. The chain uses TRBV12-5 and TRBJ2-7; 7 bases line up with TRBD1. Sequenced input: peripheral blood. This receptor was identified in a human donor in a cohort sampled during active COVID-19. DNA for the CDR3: TGTGCTAGTGGTCTACAGGGGGAGCAGTACTTC. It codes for CASGLQGEQYF.